A selection of T cell receptor beta chains follows, all from one sample in a study of PD-1 blockade in mismatch repair-deficient tumors. Clones were read by immunoSEQ multiplex PCR, and TCRdb kept only the in-frame ones, dropping some. The sample lists approximately 100,000 clones, 82% occurring once. The specimen was peripheral blood, collected roughly eight months after starting pembrolizumab. All receptors come from an adult with mismatch repair-deficient cancer. Each CDR3 is given with its conserved first and last residue. D genes are given only for firm matches. Only some rows state a clone size, as once, few, many or a class for expanded clones.

v_gene	j_gene	d_gene	abundance	CDR3nt	CDR3aa
TRBV18	TRBJ1-2	-	-	TGTGCCAGCTCACCAAGTAACTCAAACTATGGCTACACCTTC	CASSPSNSNYGYTF
TRBV15	TRBJ2-1	-	once	TGTGCCACCAGCTCCAAGTCCGCTAGGGGAGCAAATTCCAATGAGCAGTTCTTC	CATSSKSARGANSNEQFF
TRBV6-5	TRBJ1-2	-	-	TGTGCCAGCAGCTACTCGGGGCCTAACTATGGCTACACCTTC	CASSYSGPNYGYTF
TRBV11-2	TRBJ1-4	-	-	TGTGCCAGCAGCTTATCCCGGCAGTATAATGAAAAACTGTTTTTT	CASSLSRQYNEKLFF
TRBV4-2	TRBJ2-1	TRBD2	-	TGTGCCAGCAGCCAAGATCCGACGGGGGGGGTATCCTACAATGAGCAGTTCTTC	CASSQDPTGGVSYNEQFF
TRBV6-6	TRBJ2-7	-	once	TGTGCCAGCAGTTCTACTAGTTACGAGCAGTACTTC	CASSSTSYEQYF
TRBV5-1	TRBJ2-3	-	-	TGCGCCAGCAGTCCTATGGCTAGCACAGATACGCAGTATTTT	CASSPMASTDTQYF
TRBV7-3	TRBJ1-4	TRBD1	-	TGTGCCAGCAGCCCAGGACAGGGGCCTAATGAAAAACTGTTTTTT	CASSPGQGPNEKLFF
TRBV28	TRBJ1-1	TRBD1	-	TGTGCCAGCAGTTTTTCGTCCAGGGGGCAGTTTGGCACTGAAGCTTTCTTT	CASSFSSRGQFGTEAFF
TRBV7-6	TRBJ2-1	-	-	TGTGCCAGCAGCCCAATAACAGGGTTCAATGAGCAGTTCTTC	CASSPITGFNEQFF
TRBV10-3	TRBJ1-4	-	-	TGTGCCATCAGTGGGTCGTCGGGGGTTGAAAAACTGTTTTTT	CAISGSSGVEKLFF
TRBV7-9	TRBJ1-4	-	-	TGTGCCAGCAGCTCCGGGACGGGAAGGTTAAATGAAAAACTGTTTTTT	CASSSGTGRLNEKLFF
TRBV6-5	TRBJ2-7	TRBD1	-	TGTGCCAGCAGTCCTTCCCCGGGACAGGGTTTGGAGCAGTACTTC	CASSPSPGQGLEQYF
TRBV12-5	TRBJ1-2	-	-	TGTGCTAGTGGTCAGGGCTCCTGGCCTGATGGCTACACCTTC	CASGQGSWPDGYTF
TRBV6-1	TRBJ2-3	TRBD1	-	TGTGCCATGGGGGGTACAGGGGGTACGCAGTATTTT	CAMGGTGGTQYF
TRBV7-3	TRBJ2-5	TRBD2	-	TGTGCCAGCAGCTCAGCGGGACGCGAGACCCAGTACTTC	CASSSAGRETQYF
TRBV6-1	TRBJ2-7	-	-	TGTGCCAGCAGCCTTAGGGTGGGCTATTCCTACGAGCAGTACTTC	CASSLRVGYSYEQYF
TRBV4-1	TRBJ2-7	-	-	TGCGCCAGCAGCCCAAGGGTAGCGGAAAACTCCTACGAGCAGTACTTC	CASSPRVAENSYEQYF
TRBV6-6	TRBJ2-7	-	-	TGTGCCAGTTTTGACGGACGATCCTACGAGCAGTACTTC	CASFDGRSYEQYF
TRBV2	TRBJ2-2	-	-	TGTGCCAGCAGTCCTGGGGCGTCCTGGGTCGGGGAGCTGTTTTTT	CASSPGASWVGELFF
TRBV19	TRBJ1-5	-	-	TGTGCCAGTAGTATTAGCGGGGATCAGCCCCAGCATTTT	CASSISGDQPQHF
TRBV9	TRBJ2-1	-	-	TGTGCCAGCAGCGTAGGGAGTCAAGCAGCGGAGCTCTTC	CASSVGSQAAELF
TRBV20-1	TRBJ1-1	-	-	TGCAGTGCTAGAAAATCAGGGTACGCTTTCTTT	CSARKSGYAFF
TRBV5-1	TRBJ2-3	TRBD2	-	TGCGCCAGCAGCTTATCCTCTAGCGGGAGGAGCACAGATACGCAGTATTTT	CASSLSSSGRSTDTQYF
TRBV29-1	TRBJ1-2	-	-	TGCAGCGTTGACAAGGGTCGTCCCTATGGCTACACCTTC	CSVDKGRPYGYTF
TRBV6-5	TRBJ1-1	-	-	TGTGCCAGCAGTTCGGGGGGATTCGAAGCTTTCTTT	CASSSGGFEAFF
TRBV4-2	TRBJ2-7	-	-	TGTGCCAGCAGCCAAGATAAGCTAGGCTACGAGCAGTACTTC	CASSQDKLGYEQYF
TRBV23-1	TRBJ1-5	-	-	TGCGCCAGCACGCCCAGGGATCGTGGCAATCAGCCCCAGCATTTT	CASTPRDRGNQPQHF
TRBV29-1	TRBJ2-5	-	-	TGCAGCGTTGAAGGGCAGGGGAAAGGGACCCAGTACTTC	CSVEGQGKGTQYF
TRBV5-5	TRBJ2-7	-	-	TGTGCCAGCAGCCTTGGGGGAGACTACGAGCAGTACTTC	CASSLGGDYEQYF
TRBV10-3	TRBJ2-7	-	once	TGTGCCATCAGTGAGACCTACGAGCAGTACTTC	CAISETYEQYF
TRBV11-3	TRBJ2-1	TRBD1	-	TGTGCCAGCAGCCCTAGGACAGGGGGCAATGAGCAGTTCTTC	CASSPRTGGNEQFF
TRBV4-1	TRBJ1-1	-	-	TGCGCCAGCAGCAAGATGGGGGGCAAGGGGAGTGCGAACACTGAAGCTTTCTTT	CASSKMGGKGSANTEAFF
TRBV6-1	TRBJ2-1	TRBD1	-	TGTGCCAGCAGTACCGGGACAGGGTTCAATGAGCAGTTCTTC	CASSTGTGFNEQFF
TRBV4-3	TRBJ1-2	-	-	TGCGCCAGCAGCCAAGATGGGGATGACTATGGCTACACCTTC	CASSQDGDDYGYTF
TRBV7-3	TRBJ2-3	TRBD2	once	TGTGCCAGCAGCCAAAGGGGGACTAGCGGAAACCTGGGGGATACGCAGTATTTT	CASSQRGTSGNLGDTQYF
TRBV5-4	TRBJ1-3	-	-	TGTGCCAGCAGCTTGGATCCCTCAAACACCATATATTTT	CASSLDPSNTIYF
TRBV19	TRBJ2-4	-	few	TGTGCCAGTAGGGATGTAGCGGTCCTAGCCAAAAACATTCAGTACTTC	CASRDVAVLAKNIQYF